This T cell receptor beta chain is drawn from a study of shared clonotypes between healthy human individuals. Naive CD8 cells, CD45RO-negative and positively selected for CCR7, excluded terminally differentiated effector memory CD45RA+ cells. Germline values: CDR1 MDHEN, CDR2 SYDVKM. CDR3 length equals 13 residues. The germline V and J ends were trimmed by 2 bases and 3 bases, with 2 bases remaining between them. The repertoire was sequenced with immunoSEQ multiplex PCR; TCRdb's copy has only in-frame clones and lacks some. The repertoire holds millions of clones, with about 95% as singletons. The specimen was naive CD8+ T cells sorted from blood. The TCR comes from a man between 18 and 35 years old in good health. The chain has TRBV28 and TRBJ2-6; D gene unclear. Here the CDR3 DNA reads TGTGCCAGCAGTTTAAATGGGGCCAACGTCCTGACTTTC. Translated, it gives CASSLNGANVLTF.